The T cell receptor (beta chain) described here comes from a study of T cell repertoires in cytomegalovirus infection. Study in general: Indications of both CMV infection and matching HLA type were provided by public TCR beta signatures.

A single record per CDR3 protein comes from TCRdb applying MiXCR to the reads. The sample has 86,000 or so distinct CDR3 sequences, roughly a quarter seen once. In regard to this clonotype: Its antigen is unknown.

CDR3 length: 15 amino acids. Per germline, CDR1 MNHEY and CDR2 SMNVEV (reference sequence). The V gene lost 1 base and the J gene lost 3 bases, with 9 bases spanning the gap. The rearrangement uses TRBV27 and TRBJ2-2; D is unresolved. This TCR came from a human donor in good health (CMV status not recorded). Some clones in this sample may be carry-over from other donors' samples. Sample: CD8+ T cells from cultured PBMCs, taken from culture after CMV antigen stimulation. CDR3 sequence reads: CASSLLRTHTGELFF. The CDR3 DNA is TGTGCCAGCAGTTTATTGAGAACCCACACCGGGGAGCTGTTTTTT.